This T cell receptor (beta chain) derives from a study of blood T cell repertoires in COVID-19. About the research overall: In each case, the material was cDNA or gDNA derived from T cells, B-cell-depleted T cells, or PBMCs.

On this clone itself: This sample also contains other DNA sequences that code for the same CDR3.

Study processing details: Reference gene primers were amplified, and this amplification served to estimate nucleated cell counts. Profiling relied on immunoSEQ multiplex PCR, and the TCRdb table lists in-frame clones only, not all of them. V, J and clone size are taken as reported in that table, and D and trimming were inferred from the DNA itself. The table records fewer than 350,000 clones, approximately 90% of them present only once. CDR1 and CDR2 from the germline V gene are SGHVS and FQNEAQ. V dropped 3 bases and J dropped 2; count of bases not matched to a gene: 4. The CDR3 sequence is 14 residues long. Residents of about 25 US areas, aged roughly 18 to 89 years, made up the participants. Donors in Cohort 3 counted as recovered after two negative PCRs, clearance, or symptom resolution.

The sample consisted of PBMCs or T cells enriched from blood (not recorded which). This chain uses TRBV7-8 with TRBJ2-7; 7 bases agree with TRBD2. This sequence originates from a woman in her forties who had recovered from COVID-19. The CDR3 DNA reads TGTGCCAGCAGCTTGACGGGGGGTGCCTACGAGCAGTACTTC. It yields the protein CASSLTGGAYEQYF. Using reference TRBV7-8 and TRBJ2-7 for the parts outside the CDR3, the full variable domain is GAGVSQSPRYKVAKRGQDVALRCDPISGHVSLFWYQQALGQGPEFLTYFQNEAQLDKSGLPSDRFFAERPEGSVSTLKIQRTQQEDSAVYLCASSLTGGAYEQYFGPGTRLTVT.